This T cell receptor beta chain came from a study of CD8 T cells in ankylosing spondylitis. General observations from the study: Reports say disease-linked clones showed up significantly more in matched ankylosing spondylitis synovial fluid. Seemingly characteristic of ankylosing spondylitis blood was a TCR beta motif consisting of eight highly homologous variants.

Deletions cut 3 bases from V and 0 bases from J, with 3 bases between. The CDR3 is 13 residues long. This clonotype was seen repeatedly, ten times or more. Its antigen is currently unknown. TCRdb reprocessed the 5' RACE reads with MiXCR, giving one entry per CDR3 protein. The sample lists 350,000 to 550,000 distinct CDR3 sequences, around 26% occurring once. This sequence originates from a male donor with ankylosing spondylitis. The sample comprised blood, either unsorted or a sorted T cell fraction (not recorded which). V usage is TRBV12-3 or TRBV12-4 and J usage is TRBJ1-5; D not resolved. CDR3 DNA: TGTGCCAGCAGTTTGTATAGCAATCAGCCCCAGCATTTT. As protein: CASSLYSNQPQHF.